A single sample is the source of the 3 T cell receptor beta chains below, sequenced in a study of naive and memory T cell subsets (TCRdb year 2017). The treatment or condition label, as the study defines it: skin biopsy from PPD injection site in Mantoux-positive individual. A robust, sensitive protocol for the amplification, sequencing and analysis of TCRs was described in the study, in which 3' ligation of a UMI-containing oligonucleotide to TCR cDNA was used. Receptors were amplified or captured by UMI-ligation and nested PCR. The sequencing machine was an Illumina MiSeq. Four rounds of PCR, run with the SP2 primer together with nested alpha and beta constant region primers, were used to amplify the ligated cDNA. TCRdb passed the public sequencing reads through fastp at Q25 and MiXCR, retaining productive beta sequences. Entries that share a CDR3 protein sequence are merged under the most common genes and DNA. This sample holds about 37,000 distinct CDR3 sequences; 9.5% to 12% were observed only once. The top ten constitute approximately 4.1% of the sample.

Sequencing used skin, obtained from a tuberculin skin test site. The receptors derive from an adult in good health.

This clonotype has a handful of counts. The chain joins TRBV6-5 to TRBJ2-3; perhaps TRBD2 as D (5 bases). Germline V gives CDR1 MNHEY, CDR2 SVGAGI. Trimming stripped 0 bases from V and 4 bases from J, with 8 bases between. The CDR3 contains 14 residues. Here the CDR3 reads CASSYSRAPDTQYF. For the CDR3, the DNA is TGTGCCAGCAGTTACTCGAGGGCGCCAGATACGCAGTATTTT.

The rearrangement links TRBV18 to TRBJ1-4; 12 nucleotides match TRBD1. The CDR3 spans 16 residues. The ends lost 3 bases at V and 8 bases at J; junction bases unmatched: 7. Germline V CDR1 and CDR2: KGHSH, LQKENI. CDR3 in amino acids: CASSPGQGAGREKLFF. DNA of the CDR3: TGTGCCAGCTCACCGGGACAGGGGGCAGGTCGCGAAAAACTGTTTTTT.

This clonotype was detected ten times or more. V and J are TRBV27 and TRBJ2-7; tentatively, D is TRBD1 or TRBD2 (6 bases each). The CDR3 spans 14 residues. From germline, CDR1 is MNHEY and CDR2 SMNVEV (reference sequence). Trimming took off 6 bases at V and 2 bases at J, with 14 bases between the two ends. In DNA, the CDR3 is TGTGCCAGCAGCCAGTGGGGGGCCCCCTACGAGCAGTACTTC. Residues: CASSQWGAPYEQYF.